This T cell receptor beta chain was obtained from a study of T cell repertoires in cytomegalovirus infection. Study-wide background: In public TCR beta signatures, there were indications of both CMV infection and matching HLA type. Whole-study results and caveats: There were carriers of CMV plus the relevant HLA, and cumulative public TCR beta family frequency identified them. CMV-specific HLA-C-restricted TCR beta clonotypes dominated the ex vivo response.

With regard to this clonotype: The antigen is not known. A clone one base away is much larger, so this may be a read error.

The CDR3 has 14 amino acids. Germline CDR1 is SGHTA and CDR2 is FQGNSA. MiXCR was run by TCRdb on the reads, yielding one entry per CDR3 protein. The sample lists nearly 650,000 distinct CDR3 sequences; approximately 25% were seen once. The material sequenced was CD8+ T cells from PBMCs. The TCR was taken from a human donor in good health (CMV status not recorded). Some clones in this sample may be carry-over from other donors' samples. The V and J genes are TRBV7-2 and TRBJ1-3; TRBD1 matches 7 bases. CDR3 loop: CVSNRDSSGNTIYF. In DNA, the CDR3 is TGTGTCAGCAACAGGGACAGCTCTGGAAACACCATATATTTT.